Listed below are T cell receptor beta chains from one sample, sequenced in a study of blood T cell repertoires in COVID-19. Assay: immunoSEQ multiplex PCR; the TCRdb copy retains only in-frame clones and omits some. The sample has some 350,000 clones; roughly nine tenths are singletons. What was sequenced was PBMCs or T cells enriched from blood (not recorded which). The origin of the receptors is a man between 18 and 29 years old who had recovered from COVID-19. Both conserved end residues are part of each CDR3. The D gene is left open where the match is weak. Where a row states a size, it is once, few, many or the class of an expanded clone; other rows omit it.

cdr3_length j_call clone_size d_call v_call cdr3_aa cdr3_nt
11 TRBJ1-1 . TRBD1 TRBV5-1 CASSGDRVAFF TGCGCCAGCAGCGGGGACAGAGTGGCTTTCTTT
16 TRBJ2-1 . . TRBV5-1 CASSLAGKSSYNEQFF TGCGCCAGCAGCTTGGCAGGGAAGAGCTCCTACAATGAGCAGTTCTTC
16 TRBJ1-2 . TRBD1 TRBV19 CASSMAETGGYYGYTF TGTGCCAGTAGTATGGCCGAGACAGGGGGATACTATGGCTACACCTTC
17 TRBJ2-1 . TRBD1 TRBV7-6 CASSPNPGTGGPNEQFF TGTGCCAGCAGTCCTAATCCCGGGACAGGGGGCCCGAATGAGCAGTTCTTC
14 TRBJ1-6 . TRBD1 TRBV6-6 CASIRTGSNSPLHF TGTGCCAGCATCCGGACAGGGTCTAATTCACCCCTCCACTTT
19 TRBJ2-4 . TRBD2 TRBV3-1/TRBV3-2 CASSQGGHGWGGGKNIQYF TGTGCCAGCAGCCAAGGAGGACACGGCTGGGGCGGGGGCAAAAACATTCAGTACTTC
14 TRBJ1-6 . . TRBV3-1/TRBV3-2 CASSQAETLNGLHF TGTGCCAGCAGCCAAGCGGAGACCTTAAACGGCCTCCACTTT
14 TRBJ2-1 . TRBD2 TRBV30 CAWSVRLAGAEQFF TGTGCCTGGAGTGTACGATTAGCGGGAGCTGAGCAGTTCTTC
13 TRBJ2-1 . . TRBV11-3 CASSYPGSAEQFF TGTGCCAGCAGCTACCCGGGGTCCGCTGAGCAGTTCTTC
14 TRBJ1-5 . . TRBV6-5 CASSSAVSNQPQHF TGTGCCAGCAGTTCGGCGGTCAGCAATCAGCCCCAGCATTTT
16 TRBJ1-2 . . TRBV6-5 CASSYGPDSTNYGYTF TGTGCCAGCAGTTACGGTCCGGACAGCACTAACTATGGCTACACCTTC
17 TRBJ2-1 few TRBD2 TRBV4-1 CASSQEPTSGIYNEQFF TGCGCCAGCAGCCAAGAACCGACTAGCGGGATATACAATGAGCAGTTCTTC
12 TRBJ1-2 . . TRBV2 CARGQTSYGYTF TGTGCCAGGGGCCAGACGAGCTATGGCTACACCTTC
12 TRBJ2-1 . TRBD1 TRBV2 CATSTGANEQFF TGTGCCACCTCGACAGGGGCGAATGAGCAGTTCTTC
12 TRBJ2-7 . . TRBV2 CASSERSYEQYF TGTGCCAGCAGTGAACGCTCCTACGAGCAGTACTTC
13 TRBJ2-7 . . TRBV3-1/TRBV3-2 CASSLKEGQGQYF TGTGCCAGCAGCCTAAAGGAGGGCCAAGGGCAGTACTTC
15 TRBJ2-7 . TRBD1 TRBV9 CASSVRDRVDGEQYF TGTGCCAGCAGCGTGCGGGACAGGGTGGACGGGGAGCAGTACTTC
13 TRBJ2-3 . . TRBV28 CASTAGQGDTQYF TGTGCCAGCACAGCGGGGCAGGGGGATACGCAGTATTTT
15 TRBJ2-1 . TRBD2 TRBV10-1 CASSLAGGGSNEQFF TGCGCCAGCTCCTTAGCGGGGGGCGGTAGCAATGAGCAGTTCTTC
16 TRBJ2-5 . TRBD1 TRBV13 CASSRSTGSWKETQYF TGTGCCAGCAGCCGATCGACAGGGTCATGGAAAGAGACCCAGTACTTC
14 TRBJ1-4 . . TRBV5-1 CASSLEPSNEKLFF TGCGCCAGCAGCTTGGAGCCCTCTAATGAAAAACTGTTTTTT
15 TRBJ2-1 . . TRBV27 CASSLGGRSYNEQFF TGTGCCAGCAGTTTAGGGGGGAGGTCCTACAATGAGCAGTTCTTC
15 TRBJ1-1 . TRBD1 TRBV25-1 CASSARQGTNTEAFF TGTGCCAGCAGTGCAAGACAGGGGACCAACACTGAAGCTTTCTTT
16 TRBJ2-2 . TRBD2 TRBV10-3 CAISASGRGGTGELFF TGTGCCATCAGTGCTAGCGGGAGGGGCGGCACCGGGGAGCTGTTTTTT
15 TRBJ2-1 . TRBD2 TRBV5-6 CASSLRVGGPWEQFF TGTGCCAGCAGCTTGCGGGTGGGAGGGCCATGGGAGCAGTTCTTC
16 TRBJ1-4 . . TRBV9 CASSVGGRGLNEKLFF TGTGCCAGCAGCGTAGGGGGAAGGGGACTAAATGAAAAACTGTTTTTT
13 TRBJ2-7 . TRBD1 TRBV5-1 CASSIGTANEQYF TGCGCCAGCAGCATTGGGACAGCGAACGAGCAGTACTTC
12 TRBJ2-1 . . TRBV6-4 CASSPELDEQFF TGTGCCAGCAGTCCCGAGCTCGATGAGCAGTTCTTC